This T cell receptor (beta chain) was recovered during a study of technical replicates of blood from a handful of donors. The CDR3 length is 14 residues. The germline gives CDR1 SQVTM, CDR2 ANQGSEA. V dropped 7 bases and J dropped 4 bases, with 19 bases sitting between them. Method: immunoSEQ multiplex PCR; TCRdb's copy keeps in-frame clones and lacks some. This table has approximately 87,000 clones, 85% to 95% appearing once. The sequenced sample consisted of T cells isolated from PBMCs. The chain recombines TRBV29-1 with TRBJ2-5; D call uncertain. The source is a human donor in good health. CDR3 in DNA: TGCAGCGCTTCGCCGTGGCAGGTTGGAGAGACCCAGTACTTC. Translating gives CSASPWQVGETQYF.